The 4 T cell receptor beta chains given below trace back to one sample, sequenced in a study of T cells in Graves' hyperthyroidism and ophthalmopathy. TCR beta CDR3 regions were amplified from RNA. HTBI primers drove first-round RT-PCR of the TCR CDR3. Each CDR3 protein gets one entry after TCRdb re-called the multiplex PCR reads with MiXCR. The sample includes approximately 530,000 distinct CDR3 sequences, just under 20% of them seen just once. Sequencing was done on a sample of blood. These receptors originate from a man between 40 and 49 years old with Graves' ophthalmopathy.

CDR3 nucleotides: TGTGCCTCACAAGTGGGGAGCTCCTACAATGAGCAGTTCTTC. Translating it yields CASQVGSSYNEQFF. The chain uses TRBV30 and TRBJ2-1; D perhaps matches TRBD2 (5 bases). V lost 7 bases and J lost 0, with 13 bases in between. Germline V gene sequence: CDR1 GTSNPN, CDR2 SVGIG (reference sequence). The CDR3 is 14 residues long.

The chain carries TRBV5-6 and TRBJ2-7; 7 bases line up with TRBD1. In germline, CDR1 is SGHDT, CDR2 YYEEEE. This CDR3 is built from 14 residues. V shed 3 bases and J 4 bases; nucleotides not matched to a gene: 7. In DNA, the CDR3 is TGTGCCAGCAGCTCGGCTCGACAGGGTTACGAGCAGTACTTC. Its translation is CASSSARQGYEQYF. Supplemented by reference TRBV5-6 and TRBJ2-7, the full variable domain reads DAGVTQSPTHLIKTRGQQVTLRCSPKSGHDTVSWYQQALGQGPQFIFQYYEEEERQRGNFPDRFSGHQFPNYSSELNVNALLLGDSALYLCASSSARQGYEQYFGPGTRLTVT.

This clonotype has ten or more counts. The rearrangement uses TRBV2 and TRBJ1-2, with TRBD1 matching 10 bases. The germline V gene has CDR1 SNHLY and CDR2 FYNNEI. This CDR3 spans 14 amino acids. V lost 3 bases and J lost 7; bases outside the gene matches: 5. The CDR3 region has the DNA TGTGCCAGCAGTGATAGACAGGGGGCAGGTGGCTACACCTTC. It is translated as CASSDRQGAGGYTF.

This rearrangement joins TRBV20-1 to TRBJ2-3, with TRBD2 identical over 11 bases. V shed 5 bases and J 9 bases; nucleotides not matched to a gene: 13. This CDR3 has 15 amino acids. Per the germline V gene, CDR1 is DFQATT and CDR2 is SNEGSKA (reference sequence). The CDR3 loop is CSAEEGLAARGTQYF. DNA for the CDR3: TGCAGTGCTGAGGAGGGACTAGCGGCCCGGGGGACGCAGTATTTT.